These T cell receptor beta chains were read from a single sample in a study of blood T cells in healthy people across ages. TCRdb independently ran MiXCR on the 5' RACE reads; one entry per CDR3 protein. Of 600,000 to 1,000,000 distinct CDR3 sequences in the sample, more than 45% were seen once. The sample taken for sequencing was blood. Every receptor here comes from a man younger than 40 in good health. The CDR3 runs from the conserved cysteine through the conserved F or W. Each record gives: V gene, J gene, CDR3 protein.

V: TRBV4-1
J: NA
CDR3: CASRGIGTGGTQYF

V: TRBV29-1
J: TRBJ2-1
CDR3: CSIRKREELPNEQFF

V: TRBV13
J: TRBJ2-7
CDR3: CASSPPGRATYEQYF

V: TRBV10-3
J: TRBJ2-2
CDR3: CATRDGGGDNTGELFF

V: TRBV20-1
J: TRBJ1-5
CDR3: CSARAGGDNQPQHF

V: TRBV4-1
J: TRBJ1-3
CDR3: CASSQEAGYSGNTIYF

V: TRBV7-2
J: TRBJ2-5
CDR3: CASSLGMGLKETQYF

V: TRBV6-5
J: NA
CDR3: CASRSIGGISYNEQYF

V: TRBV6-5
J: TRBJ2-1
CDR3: CASRGRGYSYNEQFF

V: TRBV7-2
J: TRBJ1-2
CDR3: CASSPTRIYGYTF

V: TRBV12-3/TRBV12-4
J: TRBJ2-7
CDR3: CASSFYGRSLPYEQYF

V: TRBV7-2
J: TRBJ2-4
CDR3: CASSVVGDGNKYF

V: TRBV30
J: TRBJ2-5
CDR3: CAWRVDTQETQYF

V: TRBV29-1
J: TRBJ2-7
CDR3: CSANKGGTGAYEQYF

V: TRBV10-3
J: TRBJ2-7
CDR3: CAISAGGTAYEQYF

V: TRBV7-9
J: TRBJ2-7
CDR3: CASSLTQEQYF

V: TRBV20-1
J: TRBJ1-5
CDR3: CSASGGGYNQPQHF

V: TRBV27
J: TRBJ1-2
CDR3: CASSLWGPGIADGYTF

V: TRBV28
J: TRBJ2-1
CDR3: CASSSQDRRDEQFF

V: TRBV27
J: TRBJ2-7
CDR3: CASGRGDAFYEQYF

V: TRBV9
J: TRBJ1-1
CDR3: CASSVVDRGTEAFF

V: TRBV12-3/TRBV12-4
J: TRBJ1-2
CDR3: CASSPLPYGGYTF

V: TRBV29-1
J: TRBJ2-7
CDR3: CSARISAAYEQYF

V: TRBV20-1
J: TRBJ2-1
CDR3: CSAGTGGGEYEQFF

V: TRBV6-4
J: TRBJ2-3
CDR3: CASSEKRGGSDTQYF

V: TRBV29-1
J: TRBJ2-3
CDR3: CSVEASGSRDTQYF